This note documents a single TCR beta chain sequence. Generated by immunoSEQ multiplex PCR, the TCRdb table keeps only in-frame clones and is missing some. The sample yields 97,000 or so clones, roughly 87% seen once. The data were taken from a study of cytomegalovirus exposure and HLA in healthy donors. Trimming shortened V by 7 bases and J by 6 bases, and 13 bases separated the two germline ends. Germline V gives CDR1 SGHTA, CDR2 FQGNSA. The length of the CDR3 is 13 residues. The origin of this receptor is a man aged 18 to 29 in good health and CMV-seropositive. Sequencing was done on a sample of PBMCs. This rearrangement joins TRBV7-2 to TRBJ2-1; weak D call: TRBD1 (5 bases). Here the CDR3 reads CASTGQTGNEQFF. The CDR3 DNA sequence: TGTGCCAGCACCGGACAAACGGGCAATGAGCAGTTCTTC.